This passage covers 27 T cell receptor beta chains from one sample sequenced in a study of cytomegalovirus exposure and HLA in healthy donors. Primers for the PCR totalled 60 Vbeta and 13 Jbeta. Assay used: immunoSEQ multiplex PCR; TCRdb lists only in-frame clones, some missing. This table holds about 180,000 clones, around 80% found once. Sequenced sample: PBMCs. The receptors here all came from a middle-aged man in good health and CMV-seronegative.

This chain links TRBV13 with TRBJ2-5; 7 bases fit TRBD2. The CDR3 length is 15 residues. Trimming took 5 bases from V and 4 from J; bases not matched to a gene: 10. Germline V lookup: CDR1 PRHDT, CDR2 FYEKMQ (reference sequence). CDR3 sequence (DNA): TGTGCCAGCAGCCTACCAATGGGGGAGGGAGAGACCCAGTACTTC. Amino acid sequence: CASSLPMGEGETQYF. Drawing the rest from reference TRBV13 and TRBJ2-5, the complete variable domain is AAGVIQSPRHLIKEKRETATLKCYPIPRHDTVYWYQQGPGQDPQFLISFYEKMQSDKGSIPDRFSAQQFSDYHSELNMSSLELGDSALYFCASSLPMGEGETQYFGPGTRLLVL.

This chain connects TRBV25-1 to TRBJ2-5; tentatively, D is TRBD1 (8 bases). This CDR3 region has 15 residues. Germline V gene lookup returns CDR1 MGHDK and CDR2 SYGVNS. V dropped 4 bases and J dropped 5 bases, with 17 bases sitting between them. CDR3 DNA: TGTGCCAGCAGTGCCCCCAGGGGGCGGGGGGAGACCCAGTACTTC. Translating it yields CASSAPRGRGETQYF.

The DNA for the CDR3 is TGTGCCAGTAGTATCGGGGCAGGGGCTAAGTACGGTGAAAAACTGTTTTTT. Protein sequence: CASSIGAGAKYGEKLFF. The V gene is TRBV19, the J gene TRBJ1-4; TRBD1 is a possible D gene (6 bases). This CDR3 spans 17 amino acids. Germline V gene lookup returns CDR1 LNHDA and CDR2 SQIVND (reference sequence). The V and J ends lost 3 bases and 7 bases respectively, with 21 bases between them.

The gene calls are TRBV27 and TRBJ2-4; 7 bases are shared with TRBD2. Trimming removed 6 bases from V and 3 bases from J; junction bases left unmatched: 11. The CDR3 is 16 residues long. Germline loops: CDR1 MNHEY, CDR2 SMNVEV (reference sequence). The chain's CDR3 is CASRWGGPGDKNIQYF. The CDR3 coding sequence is TGTGCCAGCAGGTGGGGAGGGCCGGGTGACAAAAACATTCAGTACTTC.

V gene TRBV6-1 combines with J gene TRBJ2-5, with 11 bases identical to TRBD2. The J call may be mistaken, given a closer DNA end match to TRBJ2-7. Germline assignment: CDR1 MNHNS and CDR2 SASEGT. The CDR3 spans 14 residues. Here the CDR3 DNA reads TGTGCCAGCAGGGGGACTAGCGGCACCTACGAGCAGTACTTC. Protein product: CASRGTSGTYEQYF.

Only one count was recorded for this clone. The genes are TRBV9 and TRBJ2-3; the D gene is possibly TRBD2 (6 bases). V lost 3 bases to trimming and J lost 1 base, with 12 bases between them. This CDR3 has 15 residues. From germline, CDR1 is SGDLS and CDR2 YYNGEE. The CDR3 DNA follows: TGTGCCAGCAGCGCCCCCACGGGGGGCACAGATACGCAGTATTTT. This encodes CASSAPTGGTDTQYF.

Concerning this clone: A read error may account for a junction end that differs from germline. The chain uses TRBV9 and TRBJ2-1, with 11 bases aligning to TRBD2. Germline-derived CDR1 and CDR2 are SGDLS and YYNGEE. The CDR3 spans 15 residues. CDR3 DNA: TGTGCCGGCAGCGTAGTAGCGGGAGGGGGCAATGAGCAGTTCTTC. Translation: CAGSVVAGGGNEQFF.

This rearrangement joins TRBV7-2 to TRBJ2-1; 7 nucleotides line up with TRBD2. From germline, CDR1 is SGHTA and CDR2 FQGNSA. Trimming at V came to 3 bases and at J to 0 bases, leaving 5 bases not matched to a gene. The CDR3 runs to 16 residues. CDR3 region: CASSFTGGSSYNEQFF. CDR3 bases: TGTGCCAGCAGCTTTACAGGCGGGAGCTCCTACAATGAGCAGTTCTTC.

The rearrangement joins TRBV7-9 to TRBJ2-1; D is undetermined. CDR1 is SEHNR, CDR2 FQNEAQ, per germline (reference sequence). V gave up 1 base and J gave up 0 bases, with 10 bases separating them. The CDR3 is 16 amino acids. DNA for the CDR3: TGTGCCAGCAGCTTAGTTGGAGACCGCTCCTACAATGAGCAGTTCTTC. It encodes CASSLVGDRSYNEQFF.

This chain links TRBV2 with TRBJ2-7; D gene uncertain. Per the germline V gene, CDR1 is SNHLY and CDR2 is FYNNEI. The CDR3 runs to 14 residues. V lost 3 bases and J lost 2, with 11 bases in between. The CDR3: CASSDSQVAYEQYF. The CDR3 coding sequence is TGTGCCAGCAGTGACAGTCAGGTAGCCTACGAGCAGTACTTC.

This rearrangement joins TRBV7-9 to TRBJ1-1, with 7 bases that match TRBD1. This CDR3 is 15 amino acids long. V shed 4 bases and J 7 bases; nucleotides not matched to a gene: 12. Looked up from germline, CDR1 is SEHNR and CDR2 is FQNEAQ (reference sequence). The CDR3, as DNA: TGTGCCAGCAGCTCGTACAGGGGCCCCATTAATGAAGCTTTCTTT. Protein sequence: CASSSYRGPINEAFF. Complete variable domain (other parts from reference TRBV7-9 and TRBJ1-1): DTGVSQNPRHKITKRGQNVTFRCDPISEHNRLYWYRQTLGQGPEFLTYFQNEAQLEKSRLLSDRFSAERPKGSFSTLEIQRTEQGDSAMYLCASSSYRGPINEAFFGQGTRLTVV.

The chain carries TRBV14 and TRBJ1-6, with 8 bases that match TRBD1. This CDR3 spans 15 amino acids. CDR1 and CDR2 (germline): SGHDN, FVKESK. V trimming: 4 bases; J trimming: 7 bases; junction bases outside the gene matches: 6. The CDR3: CASSPQTGVNSPLHF. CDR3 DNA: TGTGCCAGCAGCCCACAGACAGGGGTAAATTCACCCCTCCACTTT.

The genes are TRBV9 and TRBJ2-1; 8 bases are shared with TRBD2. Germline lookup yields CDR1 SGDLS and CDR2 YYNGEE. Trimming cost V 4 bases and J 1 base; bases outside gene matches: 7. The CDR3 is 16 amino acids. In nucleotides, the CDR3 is TGTGCCAGCAGCTCCACTAGCGGTACATCCTACAATGAGCAGTTCTTC. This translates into CASSSTSGTSYNEQFF.

The DNA for the CDR3 is TGTGCCAGTAGTATCGGAGGAACAGGGGGGAGCTCCTACGAGCAGTACTTC. Protein: CASSIGGTGGSSYEQYF. V is TRBV19 and J is TRBJ2-7; TRBD1 aligns across 8 bases. This CDR3 has 17 amino acids. V lost 3 bases and J lost 0; bases outside the gene matches: 10. Germline CDR1 is LNHDA and CDR2 is SQIVND (reference sequence).

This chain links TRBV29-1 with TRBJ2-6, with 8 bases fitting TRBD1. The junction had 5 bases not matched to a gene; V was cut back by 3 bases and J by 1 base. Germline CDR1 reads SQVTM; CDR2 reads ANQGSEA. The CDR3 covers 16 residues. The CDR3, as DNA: TGCAGCGTTGAGGACAGGGCGCCTTCTGGGGCCAACGTCCTGACTTTC. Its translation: CSVEDRAPSGANVLTF.

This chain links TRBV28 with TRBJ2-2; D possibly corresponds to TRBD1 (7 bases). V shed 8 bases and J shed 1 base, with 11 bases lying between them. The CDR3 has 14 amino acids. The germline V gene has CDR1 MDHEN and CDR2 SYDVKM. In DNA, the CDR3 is TGTGCCAGCGGAGGGACAGAGAACACCGGGGAGCTGTTTTTT. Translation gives CASGGTENTGELFF.

DNA of the CDR3: TGTGCCAGCAGTTATTCAGGGGGTAGTAGTGAAGCTTTCTTT. Translating gives CASSYSGGSSEAFF. The chain carries TRBV6-5 and TRBJ1-1; 7 bases are shared with TRBD1. In germline, CDR1 is MNHEY, CDR2 SVGAGI. V shed 3 bases, J shed 7 bases, and the junction held 8 bases outside the gene matches. This CDR3 is 14 amino acids long.

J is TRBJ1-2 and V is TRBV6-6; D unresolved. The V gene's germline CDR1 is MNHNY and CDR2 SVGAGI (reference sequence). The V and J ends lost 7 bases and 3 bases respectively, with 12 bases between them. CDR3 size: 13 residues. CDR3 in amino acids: CASTLQMDYGYTF. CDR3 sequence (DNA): TGTGCCAGCACCTTACAGATGGACTATGGCTACACCTTC.

CDR3 in amino acids: CANPADRNTEAFF. In DNA form, the CDR3 reads TGTGCCAACCCGGCCGACAGAAACACTGAAGCTTTCTTT. This chain uses TRBV21-1 with TRBJ1-1; TRBD1, the table's D call, was not compared with the DNA. TRBV21-1 has pseudogene status. The CDR3 is made up of 13 amino acids.

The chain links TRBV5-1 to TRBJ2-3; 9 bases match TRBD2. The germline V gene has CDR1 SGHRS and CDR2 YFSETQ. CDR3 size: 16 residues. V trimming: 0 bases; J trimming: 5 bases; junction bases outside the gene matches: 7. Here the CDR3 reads CASSLAAGGIKDTQYF. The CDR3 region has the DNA TGCGCCAGCAGCTTGGCCGCGGGGGGGATCAAAGATACGCAGTATTTT.

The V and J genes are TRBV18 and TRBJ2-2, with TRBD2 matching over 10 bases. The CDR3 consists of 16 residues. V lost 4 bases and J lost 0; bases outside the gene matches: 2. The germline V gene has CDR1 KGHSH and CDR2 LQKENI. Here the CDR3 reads CASSLGLAANTGELFF. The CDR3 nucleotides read TGTGCCAGCTCACTCGGACTAGCGGCGAACACCGGGGAGCTGTTTTTT.

This CDR3 is CSVDLLGQETQYF. In DNA, the CDR3 is TGCAGCGTTGACTTATTGGGACAGGAGACCCAGTACTTC. The genes are TRBV29-1 and TRBJ2-5; 7 nucleotides align to TRBD1. Germline V gene sequence: CDR1 SQVTM, CDR2 ANQGSEA. Germline trimming cut 3 bases from V and 5 bases from J; bases unmatched to any gene: 6. This CDR3 has 13 amino acids.

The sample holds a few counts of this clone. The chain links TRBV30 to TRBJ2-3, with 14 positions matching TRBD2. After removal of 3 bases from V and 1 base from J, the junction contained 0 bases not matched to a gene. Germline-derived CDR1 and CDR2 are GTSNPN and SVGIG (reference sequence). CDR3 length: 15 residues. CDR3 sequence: CAWRGLAGGTDTQYF. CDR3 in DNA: TGTGCCTGGAGGGGACTAGCGGGAGGCACAGATACGCAGTATTTT. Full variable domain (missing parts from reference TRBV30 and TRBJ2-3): SQTIHQWPATLVQPVGSPLSLECTVEGTSNPNLYWYRQAAGRGLQLLFYSVGIGQISSEVPQNLSASRPQDRQFILSSKKLLLSDSGFYLCAWRGLAGGTDTQYFGPGTRLTVL.

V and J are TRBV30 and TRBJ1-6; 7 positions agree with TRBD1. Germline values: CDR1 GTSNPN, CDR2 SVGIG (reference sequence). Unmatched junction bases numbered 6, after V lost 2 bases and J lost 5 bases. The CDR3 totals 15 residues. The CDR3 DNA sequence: TGTGCCTGGAGTTTTCAAGGGGGCGATAATTCACCCCTCCACTTT. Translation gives CAWSFQGGDNSPLHF.

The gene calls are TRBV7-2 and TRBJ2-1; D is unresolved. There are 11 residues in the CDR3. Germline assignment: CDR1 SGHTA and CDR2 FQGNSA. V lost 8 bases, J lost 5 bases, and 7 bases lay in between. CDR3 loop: CASARNNEQFF. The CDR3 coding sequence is TGTGCCAGCGCTAGGAACAATGAGCAGTTCTTC.

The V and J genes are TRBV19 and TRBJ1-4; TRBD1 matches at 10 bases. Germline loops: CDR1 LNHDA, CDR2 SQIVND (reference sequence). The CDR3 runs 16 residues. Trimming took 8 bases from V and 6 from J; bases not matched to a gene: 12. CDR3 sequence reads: CASLGTGVTLDEKLFF. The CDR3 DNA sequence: TGTGCCAGTCTGGGGACAGGGGTTACGTTAGATGAAAAACTGTTTTTT.

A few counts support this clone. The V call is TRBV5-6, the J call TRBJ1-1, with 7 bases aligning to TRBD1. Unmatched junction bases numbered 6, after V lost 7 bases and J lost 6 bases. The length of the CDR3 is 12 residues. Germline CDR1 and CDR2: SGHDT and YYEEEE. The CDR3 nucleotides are TGTGCCAGCGCTCTTGGGACAGCTGAAGCTTTCTTT. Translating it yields CASALGTAEAFF.